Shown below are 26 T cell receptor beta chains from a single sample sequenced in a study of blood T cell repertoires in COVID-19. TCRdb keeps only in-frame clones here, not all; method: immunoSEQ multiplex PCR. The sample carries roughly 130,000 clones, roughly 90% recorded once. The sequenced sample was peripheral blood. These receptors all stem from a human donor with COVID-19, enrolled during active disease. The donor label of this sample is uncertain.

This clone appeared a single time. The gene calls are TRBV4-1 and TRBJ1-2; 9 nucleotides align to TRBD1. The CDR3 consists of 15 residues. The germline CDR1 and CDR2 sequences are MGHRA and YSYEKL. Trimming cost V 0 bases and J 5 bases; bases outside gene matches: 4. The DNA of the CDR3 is TGCGCCAGCAGCCAAGAATGGGGACAGGGTTATGGCTACACCTTC. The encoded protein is CASSQEWGQGYGYTF.

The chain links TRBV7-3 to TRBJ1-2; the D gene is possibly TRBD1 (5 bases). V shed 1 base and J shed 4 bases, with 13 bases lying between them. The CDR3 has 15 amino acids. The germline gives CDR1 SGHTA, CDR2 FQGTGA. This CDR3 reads CASSLIYRRIYGYTF. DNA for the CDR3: TGTGCCAGCAGCTTAATTTACAGGCGTATCTATGGCTACACCTTC.

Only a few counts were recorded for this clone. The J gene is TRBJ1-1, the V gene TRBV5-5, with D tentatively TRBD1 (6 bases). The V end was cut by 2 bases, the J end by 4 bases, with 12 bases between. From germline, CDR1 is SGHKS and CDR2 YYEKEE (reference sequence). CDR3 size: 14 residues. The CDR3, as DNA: TGTGCCAGCAGCTTAAGCAGGGGTATCACTGAAGCTTTCTTT. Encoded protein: CASSLSRGITEAFF.

Here the CDR3 DNA reads TGTGCCAGCACGGGGGACGCCACCGGGGAGCTGTTTTTT. This encodes CASTGDATGELFF. The chain carries TRBV6-5 and TRBJ2-2; D is perhaps TRBD2 (6 bases). V lost 7 bases, J lost 4 bases, and 10 bases lay in between. This CDR3 is 13 amino acids long. Germline CDR1 MNHEY, CDR2 SVGAGI.

CDR3 DNA: TGTGCCACCTTAGGGACAGGGACATTCTATGGCTACACCTTC. Protein product: CATLGTGTFYGYTF. V and J are TRBV6-5 and TRBJ1-2; 9 nucleotides align to TRBD1. Unmatched junction bases numbered 10, after V lost 10 bases and J lost 4 bases. This CDR3 contains 14 residues. Germline CDR1 reads MNHEY; CDR2 reads SVGAGI.

The CDR3 nucleotides read TGTGCCAGCAGCGGCCCTCGATTCGGCGGGAACATTCAGTACTTC. This gives the protein CASSGPRFGGNIQYF. This chain uses TRBV6-2 or TRBV6-3 with TRBJ2-4; tentative D call: TRBD2 (5 bases). Germline CDR1 reads MNHEY; CDR2 reads SVGEGT. There are 15 residues in the CDR3. Trimming cost V 6 bases and J 7 bases, with 19 bases left between them.

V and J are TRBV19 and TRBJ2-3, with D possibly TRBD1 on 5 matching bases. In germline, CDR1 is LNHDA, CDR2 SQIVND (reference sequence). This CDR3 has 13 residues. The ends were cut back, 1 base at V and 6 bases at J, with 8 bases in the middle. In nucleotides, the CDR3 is TGTGCCAGTAGTATAGCAGGGATGGATACGCAGTATTTT. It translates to CASSIAGMDTQYF.

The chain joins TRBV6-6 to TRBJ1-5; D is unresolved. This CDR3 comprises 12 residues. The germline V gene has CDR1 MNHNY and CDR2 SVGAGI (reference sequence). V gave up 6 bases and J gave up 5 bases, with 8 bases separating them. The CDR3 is CASSPPDQPQHF. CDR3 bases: TGTGCCAGCAGCCCCCCAGATCAGCCCCAGCATTTT.

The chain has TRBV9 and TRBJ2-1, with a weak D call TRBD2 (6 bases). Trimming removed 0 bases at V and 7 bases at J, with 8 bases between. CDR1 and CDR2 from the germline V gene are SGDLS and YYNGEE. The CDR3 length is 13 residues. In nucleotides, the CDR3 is TGTGCCAGCAGCGTAGCGGGAGCGAATGAGCAGTTCTTC. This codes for CASSVAGANEQFF.

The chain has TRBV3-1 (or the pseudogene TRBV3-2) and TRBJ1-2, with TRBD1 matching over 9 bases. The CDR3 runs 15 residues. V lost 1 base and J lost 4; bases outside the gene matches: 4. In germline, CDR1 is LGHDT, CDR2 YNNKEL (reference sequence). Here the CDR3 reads CASSQAGQGFYGYTF. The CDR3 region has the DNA TGTGCCAGCAGCCAAGCGGGACAGGGCTTCTATGGCTACACCTTC.

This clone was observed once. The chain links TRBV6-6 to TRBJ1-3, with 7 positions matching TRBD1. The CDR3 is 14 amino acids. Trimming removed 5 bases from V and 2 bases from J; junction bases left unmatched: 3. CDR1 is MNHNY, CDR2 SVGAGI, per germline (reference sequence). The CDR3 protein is CASSPDRAGNTIYF. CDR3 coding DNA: TGTGCCAGCAGTCCCGACAGGGCTGGAAACACCATATATTTT.

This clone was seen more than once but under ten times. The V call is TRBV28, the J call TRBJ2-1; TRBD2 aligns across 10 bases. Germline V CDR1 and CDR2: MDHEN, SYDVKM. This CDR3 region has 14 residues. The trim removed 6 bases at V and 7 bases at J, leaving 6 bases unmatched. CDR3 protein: CASRRSGRLNEQFF. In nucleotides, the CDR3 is TGTGCCAGCAGGCGTAGCGGGAGGCTGAATGAGCAGTTCTTC.

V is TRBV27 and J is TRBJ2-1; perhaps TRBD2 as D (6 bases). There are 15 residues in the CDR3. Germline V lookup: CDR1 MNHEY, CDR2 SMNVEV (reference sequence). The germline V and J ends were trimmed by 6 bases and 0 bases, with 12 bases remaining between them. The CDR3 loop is CASRKGTGSYNEQFF. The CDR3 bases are TGTGCCAGCAGAAAGGGGACTGGCTCCTACAATGAGCAGTTCTTC.

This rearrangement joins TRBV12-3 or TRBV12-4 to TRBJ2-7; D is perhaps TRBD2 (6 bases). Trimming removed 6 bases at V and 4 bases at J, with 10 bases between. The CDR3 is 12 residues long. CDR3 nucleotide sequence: TGTGCCAGCAGCTCGACTAGTTACGAGCAGTACTTC. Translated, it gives CASSSTSYEQYF.

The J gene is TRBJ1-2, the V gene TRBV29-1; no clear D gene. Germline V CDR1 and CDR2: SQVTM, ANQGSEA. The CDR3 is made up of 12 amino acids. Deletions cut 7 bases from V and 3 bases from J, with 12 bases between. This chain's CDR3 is CSAEGRDYGYTF. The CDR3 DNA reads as TGCAGCGCCGAAGGGAGGGACTATGGCTACACCTTC.

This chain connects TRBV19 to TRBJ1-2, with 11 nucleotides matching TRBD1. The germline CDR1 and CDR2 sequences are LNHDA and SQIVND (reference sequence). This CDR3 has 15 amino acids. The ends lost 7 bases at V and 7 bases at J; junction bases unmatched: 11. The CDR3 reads CASKGQGVGFGGYTF. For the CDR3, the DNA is TGTGCCAGTAAGGGACAGGGGGTAGGTTTCGGTGGCTACACCTTC.

CDR3 in amino acids: CASTETGTSEKLFF. CDR3 nucleotide sequence: TGTGCCAGTACTGAAACCGGGACATCTGAAAAACTGTTTTTT. The chain recombines TRBV19 with TRBJ1-4, with TRBD1 as a possible D gene (6 bases). Trimming took off 7 bases at V and 7 bases at J, with 16 bases between the two ends. Germline V gene data show CDR1 as LNHDA and CDR2 as SQIVND (reference sequence). This CDR3 comprises 14 residues.

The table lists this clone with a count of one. For the CDR3, the DNA is TGTGCCAGCAGCTCCGGACAGGGGGGCGATGAGCAGTTCTTC. Translated, it gives CASSSGQGGDEQFF. The gene calls are TRBV7-3 and TRBJ2-1; TRBD1 aligns across 10 bases. There are 14 residues in the CDR3. The junction had 5 bases not matched to a gene; V was cut back by 4 bases and J by 8 bases. In germline, CDR1 is SGHTA, CDR2 FQGTGA.

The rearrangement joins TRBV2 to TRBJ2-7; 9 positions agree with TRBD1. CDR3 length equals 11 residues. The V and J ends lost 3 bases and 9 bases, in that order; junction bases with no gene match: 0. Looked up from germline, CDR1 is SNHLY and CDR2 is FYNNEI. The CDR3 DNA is TGTGCCAGCAGTGAGACAGGGGGGCAGTACTTC. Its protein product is CASSETGGQYF.

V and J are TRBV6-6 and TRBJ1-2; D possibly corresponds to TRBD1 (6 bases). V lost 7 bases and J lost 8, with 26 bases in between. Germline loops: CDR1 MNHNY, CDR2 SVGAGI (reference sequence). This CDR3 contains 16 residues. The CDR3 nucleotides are TGTGCCAGCACTAACGGGCGGGGGCGAGGGCAGGCCGGCTACACCTTC. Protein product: CASTNGRGRGQAGYTF.

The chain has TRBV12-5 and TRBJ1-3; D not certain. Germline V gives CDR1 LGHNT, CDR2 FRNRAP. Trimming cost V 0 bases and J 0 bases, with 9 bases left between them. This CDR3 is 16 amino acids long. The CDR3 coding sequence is TGTGCTAGTGGTTTGGTACTAGCCGGCTCTGGAAACACCATATATTTT. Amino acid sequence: CASGLVLAGSGNTIYF.

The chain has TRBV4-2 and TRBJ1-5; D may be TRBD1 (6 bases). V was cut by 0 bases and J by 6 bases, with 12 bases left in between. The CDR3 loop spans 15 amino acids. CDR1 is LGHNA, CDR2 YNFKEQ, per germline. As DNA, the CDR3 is TGTGCCAGCAGCCAAGATGTACAGGGATCTCAGCCCCAGCATTTT. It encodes CASSQDVQGSQPQHF.

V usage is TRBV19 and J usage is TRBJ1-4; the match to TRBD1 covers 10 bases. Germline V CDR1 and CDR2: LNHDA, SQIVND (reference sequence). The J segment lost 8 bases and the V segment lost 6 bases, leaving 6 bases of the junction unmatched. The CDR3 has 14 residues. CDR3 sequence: CASRRDRGAEKLFF. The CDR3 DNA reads TGTGCCAGTAGGAGGGACAGGGGTGCGGAAAAACTGTTTTTT.

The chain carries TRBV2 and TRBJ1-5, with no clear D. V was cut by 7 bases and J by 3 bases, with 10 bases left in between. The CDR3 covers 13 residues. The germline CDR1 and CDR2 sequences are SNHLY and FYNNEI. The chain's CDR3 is CASTWQTNQPQHF. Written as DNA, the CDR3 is TGTGCCAGCACCTGGCAAACCAATCAGCCCCAGCATTTT.

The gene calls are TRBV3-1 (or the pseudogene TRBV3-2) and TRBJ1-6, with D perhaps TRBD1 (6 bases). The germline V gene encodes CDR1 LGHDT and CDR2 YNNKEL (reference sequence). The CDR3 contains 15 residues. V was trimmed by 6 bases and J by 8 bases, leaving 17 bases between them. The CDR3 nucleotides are TGTGCCAGCAGTCCAATGGGGGCGCGTTATTCACCCCTCCACTTT. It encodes CASSPMGARYSPLHF.

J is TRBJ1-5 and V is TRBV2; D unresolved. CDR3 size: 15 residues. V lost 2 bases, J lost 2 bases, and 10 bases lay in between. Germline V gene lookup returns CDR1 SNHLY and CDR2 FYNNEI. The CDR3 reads CASSESGKGNQPQHF. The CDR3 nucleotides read TGTGCCAGCAGTGAATCGGGTAAGGGCAATCAGCCCCAGCATTTT.